In its sample, the clone carrying this T cell receptor (beta chain) was seen once. This sample was included in a study of T cell responses to AZD1222 COVID-19 vaccine. Produced via immunoSEQ multiplex PCR; TCRdb's table is partial and in-frame only. The profile shows under 200,000 clones, around 92% of them singletons. The junction had 5 bases not matched to a gene; V was cut back by 1 base and J by 5 bases. The V gene's germline CDR1 is SGHTA and CDR2 FQGNSA. The CDR3 is 16 amino acids. The chain combines TRBV7-2 with TRBJ2-3; 11 bases agree with TRBD2. The source of this sequence is an adult who received the AZD1222 COVID-19 vaccine. Sequenced here: peripheral blood, sampled 28 days after the second AZD1222 dose. DNA of the CDR3: TGTGCCAGCAGCTTAGTTAGCGGGGGGGCCGTAGATACGCAGTATTTT. This translates into CASSLVSGGAVDTQYF.